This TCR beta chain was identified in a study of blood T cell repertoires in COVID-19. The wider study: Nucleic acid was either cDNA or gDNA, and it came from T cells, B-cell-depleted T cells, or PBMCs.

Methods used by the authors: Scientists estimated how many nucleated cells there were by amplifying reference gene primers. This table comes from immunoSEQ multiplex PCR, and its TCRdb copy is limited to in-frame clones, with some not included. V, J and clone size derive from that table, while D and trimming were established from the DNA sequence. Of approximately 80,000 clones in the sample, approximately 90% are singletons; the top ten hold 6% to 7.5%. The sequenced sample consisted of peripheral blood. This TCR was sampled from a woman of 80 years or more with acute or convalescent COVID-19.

The CDR3: CASSRETLTGSGGAFF. The CDR3 DNA reads TGTGCCAGCAGCCGAGAGACCTTGACAGGGTCTGGGGGAGCTTTCTTT. The V and J genes are TRBV14 and TRBJ1-1, with 7 nucleotides matching TRBD1. V shed 4 bases, J shed 10 bases, and the junction held 18 bases outside the gene matches. The CDR3 totals 16 residues. Germline CDR1 SGHDN, CDR2 FVKESK.